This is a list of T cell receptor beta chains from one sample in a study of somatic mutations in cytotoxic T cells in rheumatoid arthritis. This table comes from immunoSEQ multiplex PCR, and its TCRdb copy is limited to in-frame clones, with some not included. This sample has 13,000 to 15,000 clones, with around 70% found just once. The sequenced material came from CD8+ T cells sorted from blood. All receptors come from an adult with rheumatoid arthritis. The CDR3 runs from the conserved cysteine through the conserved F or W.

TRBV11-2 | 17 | CASSLGRGGLSSYEQYF
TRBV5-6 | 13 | CASSLQGPYEQYF
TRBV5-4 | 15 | CASSVRQGSAYEQFF
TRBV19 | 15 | CASSTGGSSYNEQFF
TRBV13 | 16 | CASSLGARGRGQPQHF
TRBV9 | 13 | CASSVDGAYGYTF
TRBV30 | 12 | CAWSRGGTEAFF
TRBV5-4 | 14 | CASSLGGGIYEQYF
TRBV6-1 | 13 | CASIGVFGYEQYF
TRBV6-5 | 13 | CASSYSNGDEQFF
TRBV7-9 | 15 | CASSLVGILYNEQFF
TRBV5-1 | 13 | CASSLVSNQPQHF
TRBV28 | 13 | CASRGDSLRELFF
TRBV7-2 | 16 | CASSLGTSGSGDTQYF
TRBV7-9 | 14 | CASSFSGNNEKLFF
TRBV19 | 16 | CASFPGQYLPNYGYTF
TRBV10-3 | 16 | CATTPQGVATNEKLFF
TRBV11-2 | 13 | CASSFTRGYEQYF
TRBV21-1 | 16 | CASSQGEERGEETQYF
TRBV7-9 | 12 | CASSWGGNEQFF
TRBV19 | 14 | CASSIGPGGHEQYF
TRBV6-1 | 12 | CASVPGNYGYTF
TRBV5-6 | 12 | CASSLVGSEAFF
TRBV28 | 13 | CASSFRGLQPQHF
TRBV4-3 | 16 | CASSRLPGQASYGYTF
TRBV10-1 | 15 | CASCRGGAGDQPQHF
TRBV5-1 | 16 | CASSPKPAYPNEKLFF
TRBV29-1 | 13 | CSVRQITNYGYTF
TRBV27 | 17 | CASSLGAGAFNTDTQYF
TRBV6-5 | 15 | CASSLLGGDLYEQYF
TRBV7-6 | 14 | CASSLTGAYYEQYF
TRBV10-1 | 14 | CASSDPGPNTEAFF
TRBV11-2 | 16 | CASSWGTGEIYNEQFF
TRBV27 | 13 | CASSLVTGSEQYF
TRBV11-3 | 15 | CASSSTSGVHNEQFF
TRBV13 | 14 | CASSSRTASYGYTF
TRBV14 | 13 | CASSQDWGGEQYF